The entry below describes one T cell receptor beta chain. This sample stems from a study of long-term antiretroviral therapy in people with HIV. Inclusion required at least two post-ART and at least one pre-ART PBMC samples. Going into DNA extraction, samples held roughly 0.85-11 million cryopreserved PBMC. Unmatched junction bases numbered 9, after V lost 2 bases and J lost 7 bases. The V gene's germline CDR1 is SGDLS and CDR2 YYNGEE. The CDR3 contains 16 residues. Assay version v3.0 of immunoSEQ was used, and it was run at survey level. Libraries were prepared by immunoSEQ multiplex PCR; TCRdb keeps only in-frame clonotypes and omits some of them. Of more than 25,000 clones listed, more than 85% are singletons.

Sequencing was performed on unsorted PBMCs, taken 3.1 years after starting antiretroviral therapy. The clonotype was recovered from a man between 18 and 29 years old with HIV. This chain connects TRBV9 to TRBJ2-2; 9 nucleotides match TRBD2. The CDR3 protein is CASSVRASGAYGELFF. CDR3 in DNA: TGTGCCAGCAGCGTTCGGGCTAGCGGGGCGTACGGGGAGCTGTTTTTT.